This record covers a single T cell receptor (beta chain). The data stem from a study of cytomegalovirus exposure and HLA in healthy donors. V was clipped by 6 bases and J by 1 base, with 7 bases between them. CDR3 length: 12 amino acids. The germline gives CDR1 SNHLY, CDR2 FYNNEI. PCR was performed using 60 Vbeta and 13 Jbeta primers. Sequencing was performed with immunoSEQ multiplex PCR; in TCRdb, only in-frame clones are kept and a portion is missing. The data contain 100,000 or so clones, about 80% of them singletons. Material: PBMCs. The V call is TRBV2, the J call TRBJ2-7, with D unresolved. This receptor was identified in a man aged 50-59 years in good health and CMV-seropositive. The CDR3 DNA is TGTGCCAGCAGAATGCAGTCCTACGAGCAGTACTTC. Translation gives CASRMQSYEQYF. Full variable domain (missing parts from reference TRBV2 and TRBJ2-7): EPEVTQTPSHQVTQMGQEVILRCVPISNHLYFYWYRQILGQKVEFLVSFYNNEISEKSEIFDDQFSVERPDGSNFTLKIRSTKLEDSAMYFCASRMQSYEQYFGPGTRLTVT.